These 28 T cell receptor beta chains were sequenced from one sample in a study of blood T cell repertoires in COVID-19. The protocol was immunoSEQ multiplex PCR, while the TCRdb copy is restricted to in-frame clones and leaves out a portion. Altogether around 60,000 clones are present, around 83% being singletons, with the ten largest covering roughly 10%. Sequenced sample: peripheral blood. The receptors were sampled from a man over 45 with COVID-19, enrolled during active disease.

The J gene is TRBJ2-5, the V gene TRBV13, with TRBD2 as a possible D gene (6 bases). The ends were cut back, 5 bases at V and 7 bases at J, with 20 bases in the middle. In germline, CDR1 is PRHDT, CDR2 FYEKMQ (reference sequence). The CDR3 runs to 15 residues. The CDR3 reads CASSQEGRRSATQYF. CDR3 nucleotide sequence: TGTGCCAGCAGCCAGGAAGGGAGGCGATCAGCGACCCAGTACTTC. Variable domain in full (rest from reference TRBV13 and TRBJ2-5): AAGVIQSPRHLIKEKRETATLKCYPIPRHDTVYWYQQGPGQDPQFLISFYEKMQSDKGSIPDRFSAQQFSDYHSELNMSSLELGDSALYFCASSQEGRRSATQYFGPGTRLLVL.

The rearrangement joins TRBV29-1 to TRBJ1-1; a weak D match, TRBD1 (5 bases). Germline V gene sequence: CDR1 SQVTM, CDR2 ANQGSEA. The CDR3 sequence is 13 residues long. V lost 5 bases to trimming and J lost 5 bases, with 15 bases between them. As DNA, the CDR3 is TGCAGCGTTCCATCAGTTGGGGCAACTGAAGCTTTCTTT. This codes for CSVPSVGATEAFF.

In DNA form, the CDR3 reads TGCGCCAGCAGCCGCCCTACTAGCGGGAGAGCCAAAAACATTCAGTACTTC. Protein sequence: CASSRPTSGRAKNIQYF. J is TRBJ2-4 and V is TRBV4-1; 11 nucleotides agree with TRBD2. V shed 4 bases and J 0 bases; nucleotides not matched to a gene: 5. CDR1 is MGHRA, CDR2 YSYEKL, per germline. The CDR3 is 17 residues long.

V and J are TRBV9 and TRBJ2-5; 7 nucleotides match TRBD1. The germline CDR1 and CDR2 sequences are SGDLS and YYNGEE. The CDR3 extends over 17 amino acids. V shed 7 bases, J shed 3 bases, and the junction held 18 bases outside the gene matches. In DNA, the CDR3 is TGTGCCAGCGCAGCCCAATCCTCTAAACAGGGGAAAGAGACCCAGTACTTC. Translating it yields CASAAQSSKQGKETQYF.

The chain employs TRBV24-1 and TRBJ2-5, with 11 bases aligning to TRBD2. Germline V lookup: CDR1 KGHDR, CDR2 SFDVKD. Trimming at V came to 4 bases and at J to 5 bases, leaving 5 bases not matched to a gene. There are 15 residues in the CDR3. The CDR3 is CATSDLLAGVETQYF. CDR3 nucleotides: TGTGCCACCAGTGACCTACTAGCGGGAGTGGAGACCCAGTACTTC.

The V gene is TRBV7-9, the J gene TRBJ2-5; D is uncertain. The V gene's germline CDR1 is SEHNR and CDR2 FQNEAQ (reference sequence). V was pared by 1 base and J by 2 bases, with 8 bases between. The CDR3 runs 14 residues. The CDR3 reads CASSLGAEQETQYF. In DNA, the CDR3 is TGTGCCAGCAGCTTAGGGGCAGAGCAAGAGACCCAGTACTTC.

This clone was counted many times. CDR3 protein: CASSRSSENQPQHF. The CDR3 DNA follows: TGTGCCAGCTCACGATCTTCAGAAAATCAGCCCCAGCATTTT. The V and J genes are TRBV18 and TRBJ1-5; D is undetermined. V was pared by 4 bases and J by 4 bases, with 11 bases between. The CDR3 length is 14 residues. The V gene's germline CDR1 is KGHSH and CDR2 LQKENI.

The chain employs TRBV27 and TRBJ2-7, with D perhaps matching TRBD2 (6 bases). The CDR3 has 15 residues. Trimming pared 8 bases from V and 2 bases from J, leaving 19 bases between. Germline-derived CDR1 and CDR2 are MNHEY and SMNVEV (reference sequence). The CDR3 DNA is TGTGCCAGCCTTCCCATGCGGGGATCCGCCTACGAGCAGTACTTC. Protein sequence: CASLPMRGSAYEQYF.

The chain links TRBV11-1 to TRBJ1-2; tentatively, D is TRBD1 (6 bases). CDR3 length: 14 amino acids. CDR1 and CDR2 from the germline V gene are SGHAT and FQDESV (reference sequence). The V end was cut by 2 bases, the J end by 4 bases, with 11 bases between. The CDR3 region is CASSLQGPAYGYTF. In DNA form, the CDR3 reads TGTGCCAGCAGCTTACAGGGGCCCGCCTATGGCTACACCTTC.

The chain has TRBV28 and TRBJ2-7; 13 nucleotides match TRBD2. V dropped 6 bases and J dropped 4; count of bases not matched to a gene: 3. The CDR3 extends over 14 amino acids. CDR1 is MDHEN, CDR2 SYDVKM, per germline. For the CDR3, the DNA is TGTGCCAGCAGGCCGACTAGCGGGAGGTACGAGCAGTACTTC. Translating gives CASRPTSGRYEQYF.

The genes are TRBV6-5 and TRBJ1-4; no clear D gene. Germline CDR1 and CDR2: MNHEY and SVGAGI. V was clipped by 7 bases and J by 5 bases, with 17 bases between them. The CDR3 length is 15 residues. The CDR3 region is CASTSWARGNEKLFF. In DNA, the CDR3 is TGTGCCAGCACTTCCTGGGCCAGAGGGAATGAAAAACTGTTTTTT.

The CDR3 sequence is CASSLSQRRTYEQYF. The CDR3 region has the DNA TGTGCCAGCAGTTTATCGCAGCGGAGGACCTACGAGCAGTACTTC. The chain has TRBV27 and TRBJ2-7; tentative D call: TRBD2 (5 bases). Trimming removed 0 bases from V and 2 bases from J, with 11 bases in between. The CDR3 has 15 residues. The germline gives CDR1 MNHEY, CDR2 SMNVEV (reference sequence).

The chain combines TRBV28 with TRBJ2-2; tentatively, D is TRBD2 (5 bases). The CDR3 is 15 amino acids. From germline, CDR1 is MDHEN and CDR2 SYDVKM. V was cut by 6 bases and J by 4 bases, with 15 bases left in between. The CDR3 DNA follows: TGTGCCAGCAGGACCGGTGGCGGGTTCACCGGGGAGCTGTTTTTT. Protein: CASRTGGGFTGELFF.

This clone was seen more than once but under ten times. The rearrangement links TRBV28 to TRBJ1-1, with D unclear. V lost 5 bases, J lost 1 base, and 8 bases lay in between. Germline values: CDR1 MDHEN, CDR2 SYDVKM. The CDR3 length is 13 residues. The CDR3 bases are TGTGCCAGCAGTAGCCTGCCGAACACTGAAGCTTTCTTT. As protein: CASSSLPNTEAFF.

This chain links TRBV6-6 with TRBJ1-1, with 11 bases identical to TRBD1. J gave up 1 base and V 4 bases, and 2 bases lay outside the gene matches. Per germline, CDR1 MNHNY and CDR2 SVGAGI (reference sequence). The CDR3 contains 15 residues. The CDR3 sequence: CASSWTGGANTEAFF. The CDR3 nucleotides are TGTGCCAGCAGTTGGACAGGGGGCGCGAACACTGAAGCTTTCTTT.

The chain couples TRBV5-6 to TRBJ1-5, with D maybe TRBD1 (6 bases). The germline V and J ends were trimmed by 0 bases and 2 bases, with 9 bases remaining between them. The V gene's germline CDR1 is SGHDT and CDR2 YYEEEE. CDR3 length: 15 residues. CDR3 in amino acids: CASSLGQGRNQPQHF. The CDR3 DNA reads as TGTGCCAGCAGCTTGGGCCAGGGGCGCAATCAGCCCCAGCATTTT.

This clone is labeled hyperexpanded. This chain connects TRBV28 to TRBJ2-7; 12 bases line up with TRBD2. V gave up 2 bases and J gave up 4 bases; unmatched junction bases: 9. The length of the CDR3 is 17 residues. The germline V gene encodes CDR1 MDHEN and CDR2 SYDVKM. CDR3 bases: TGTGCCAGCAGTTTAGAACTAGCGGGAGGAACTGGGTACGAGCAGTACTTC. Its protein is CASSLELAGGTGYEQYF.

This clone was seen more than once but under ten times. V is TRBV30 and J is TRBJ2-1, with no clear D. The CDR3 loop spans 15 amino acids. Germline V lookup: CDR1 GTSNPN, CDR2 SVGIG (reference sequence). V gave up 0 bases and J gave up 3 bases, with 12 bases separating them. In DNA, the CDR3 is TGTGCCTGGAGTGTACTAAGCGCCCGCTACAATGAGCAGTTCTTC. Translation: CAWSVLSARYNEQFF.

The DNA of the CDR3 is TGTGCCAGCTCACCGACAGGGGGTGAAAAACTGTTTTTT. Its translation: CASSPTGGEKLFF. The chain joins TRBV18 to TRBJ1-4; 9 bases fit TRBD1. V gave up 3 bases and J gave up 7 bases; unmatched junction bases: 0. Germline V CDR1 and CDR2: KGHSH, LQKENI. The CDR3 runs 13 residues.

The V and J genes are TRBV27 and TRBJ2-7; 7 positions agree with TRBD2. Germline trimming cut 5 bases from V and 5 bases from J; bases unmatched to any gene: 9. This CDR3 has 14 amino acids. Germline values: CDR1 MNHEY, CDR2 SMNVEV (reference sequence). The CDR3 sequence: CASSLQRGSNEQYF. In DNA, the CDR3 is TGTGCCAGCAGTCTCCAGCGGGGCTCGAACGAGCAGTACTTC.

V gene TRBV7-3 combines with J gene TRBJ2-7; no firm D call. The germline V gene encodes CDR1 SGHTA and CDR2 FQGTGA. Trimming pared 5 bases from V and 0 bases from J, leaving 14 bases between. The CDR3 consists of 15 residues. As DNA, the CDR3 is TGTGCCAGCAGCCAAGCCGATGGTGGCTCCTACGAGCAGTACTTC. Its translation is CASSQADGGSYEQYF.

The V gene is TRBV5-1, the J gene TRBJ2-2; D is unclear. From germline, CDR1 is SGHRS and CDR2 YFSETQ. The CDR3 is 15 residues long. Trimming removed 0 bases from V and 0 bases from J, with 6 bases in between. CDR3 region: CASSLAGTNTGELFF. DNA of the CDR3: TGCGCCAGCAGCTTGGCAGGAACGAACACCGGGGAGCTGTTTTTT.

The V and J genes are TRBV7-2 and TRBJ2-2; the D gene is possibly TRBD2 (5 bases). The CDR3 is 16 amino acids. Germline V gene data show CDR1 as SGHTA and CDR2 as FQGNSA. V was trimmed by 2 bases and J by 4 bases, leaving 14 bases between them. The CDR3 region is CASSLSGGSSTGELFF. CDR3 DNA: TGTGCCAGCAGCTTATCAGGAGGCTCTTCCACCGGGGAGCTGTTTTTT.

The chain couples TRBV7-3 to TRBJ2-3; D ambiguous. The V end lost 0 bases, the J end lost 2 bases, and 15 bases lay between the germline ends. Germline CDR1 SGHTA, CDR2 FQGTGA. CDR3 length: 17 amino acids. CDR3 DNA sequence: TGTGCCAGCAGCTTAACGCGCGAGAGCTCTGTCACAGATACGCAGTATTTT. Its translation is CASSLTRESSVTDTQYF. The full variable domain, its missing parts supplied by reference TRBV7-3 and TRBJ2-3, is GAGVSQTPSNKVTEKGKYVELRCDPISGHTALYWYRQSLGQGPEFLIYFQGTGAADDSGLPNDRFFAVRPEGSVSTLKIQRTERGDSAVYLCASSLTRESSVTDTQYFGPGTRLTVL.

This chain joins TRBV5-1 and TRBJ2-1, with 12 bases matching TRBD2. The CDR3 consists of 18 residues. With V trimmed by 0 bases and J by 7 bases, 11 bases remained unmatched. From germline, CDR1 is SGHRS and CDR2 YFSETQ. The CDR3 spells CASSLGTSGILPKNEQFF. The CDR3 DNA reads TGCGCCAGCAGCTTGGGGACTAGCGGGATCCTCCCGAAGAATGAGCAGTTCTTC.

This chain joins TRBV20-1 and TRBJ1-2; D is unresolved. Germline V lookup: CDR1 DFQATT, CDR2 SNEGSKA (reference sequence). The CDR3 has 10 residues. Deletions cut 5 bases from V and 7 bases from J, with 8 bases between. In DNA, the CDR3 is TGCAGTGCTCTACGTAGTGGCTACACCTTC. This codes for CSALRSGYTF.

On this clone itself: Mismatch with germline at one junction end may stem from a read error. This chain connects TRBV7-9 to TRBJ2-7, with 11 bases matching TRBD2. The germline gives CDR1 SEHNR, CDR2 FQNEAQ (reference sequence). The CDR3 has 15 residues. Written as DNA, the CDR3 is TGTGCCAGCAGCATAGCGGGAGGGGGGACCTACGAGCAGTACTTC. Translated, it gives CASSIAGGGTYEQYF.

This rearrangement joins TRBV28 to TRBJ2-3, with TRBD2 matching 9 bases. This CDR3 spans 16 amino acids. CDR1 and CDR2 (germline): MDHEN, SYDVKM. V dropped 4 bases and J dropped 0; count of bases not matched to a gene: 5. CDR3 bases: TGTGCCAGCAGTTCGCCCAGCGGGGGGAGCACAGATACGCAGTATTTT. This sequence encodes CASSSPSGGSTDTQYF.